The clone carrying this TCR beta chain was detected only a few times. Its matching antigen is unknown. The data originate from a study of a mutant IDH1 vaccine in newly diagnosed glioma. Here immunoSEQ multiplex PCR was the method, and the copy in TCRdb shows in-frame clones only, minus some. Among fewer than 35,000 clones listed, around 82% were seen once. Noted time point: week 35, safety follow-up. Mutant IDH1 20-mer peptide, at 300 ug, made up each vaccine dose, with topical imiquimod. Findings of the study overall: Pseudoprogression looked unconnected to shifts in top peripheral T cell clonotypes. It was 93.3% of patients that developed vaccine-induced immune responses.

The TCR sequence derives from a woman in her thirties or forties with glioma. The input for sequencing was PBMCs, taken from a glioma patient whose treatment included an IDH1 peptide vaccine.

In DNA form, the CDR3 reads TGTGCCAGCAGAACAGGGTGGGGGAACACTGAAGCTTTCTTT. Amino acids: CASRTGWGNTEAFF. V and J are TRBV6-5 and TRBJ1-1; possibly TRBD1 for D (6 bases). Trimming shortened V by 6 bases and J by 1 base, and 12 bases separated the two germline ends. The germline CDR1 and CDR2 sequences are MNHEY and SVGAGI. This CDR3 is 14 amino acids long.